The 14 T cell receptor beta chains below all came from one sample that was sequenced in a study of T-cell reconstitution after alpha-beta-depleted transplantation in children (dated by TCRdb to 2016 to 2018). Receptor libraries were prepared by PCR. Sequenced on an Illumina HiSeq 2500. To normalize quantification of the TCRbeta repertoire, the TCR libraries were built with molecular barcoding that relied on unique molecular identifiers. The raw public reads went through TCRdb reprocessing: fastp at Q25, MiXCR clone calling, in-frame beta chains kept. Each CDR3 protein appears once, grouped with its most common genes and DNA. The sample table lists more than 200,000 distinct CDR3 sequences, roughly 25% of them with a count of one. 2.6% of the sample is taken by the ten largest. The treatment or condition label here, explained by the study, means: allogeneic hematopoietic cell transplantation with graft depleted of TCRalphabeta T cells and CD19 B cells.

The starting material was PBMCs, obtained before TCRalphabeta/CD19-depleted stem cell transplant. Receptors originate from a girl aged 2 to 10 with Fanconi anemia, due to receive a stem cell transplant.

This clonotype occurred many times. The chain links TRBV6-5 to TRBJ2-7; perhaps TRBD1 as D (6 bases). The CDR3 contains 14 residues. The germline V and J ends were trimmed by 3 bases and 2 bases, with 11 bases remaining between them. Germline CDR1 and CDR2: MNHEY and SVGAGI. The CDR3 DNA reads as TGTGCCAGCAGTTATGGGGCAGGGGCCTACGAGCAGTACTTC. This sequence encodes CASSYGAGAYEQYF.

The chain recombines TRBV18 with TRBJ2-3; D not certain. In germline, CDR1 is KGHSH, CDR2 LQKENI. The V gene lost 0 bases and the J gene lost 0 bases, with 10 bases spanning the gap. The CDR3 runs to 16 residues. CDR3 DNA: TGTGCCAGCTCACCACCGGAACGCCCCAGCACAGATACGCAGTATTTT. Translating it yields CASSPPERPSTDTQYF.

The chain joins TRBV27 to TRBJ2-1; D perhaps matches TRBD1 (5 bases). Germline assignment: CDR1 MNHEY and CDR2 SMNVEV (reference sequence). The CDR3 covers 17 residues. V was shortened by 0 bases and J by 2 bases, with 14 bases between the two germline ends. CDR3 bases: TGTGCCAGCAGTTTATCGGAAAGGGGTTTCGCCTACAATGAGCAGTTCTTC. This encodes CASSLSERGFAYNEQFF.

This clonotype was seen many times. The chain recombines TRBV7-2 with TRBJ1-1, with D hard to call. Trimming pared 3 bases from V and 5 bases from J, leaving 7 bases between. The germline gives CDR1 SGHTA, CDR2 FQGNSA. There are 12 residues in the CDR3. In DNA form, the CDR3 reads TGTGCCAGCAGCTTTTCAGTGACTGAAGCTTTCTTT. Its translation is CASSFSVTEAFF.

This clonotype was recorded many times. The rearrangement joins TRBV7-2 to TRBJ1-2, with D maybe TRBD1 (6 bases). Germline V lookup: CDR1 SGHTA, CDR2 FQGNSA. The V end was cut by 6 bases, the J end by 2 bases, with 16 bases between. The CDR3 is made up of 15 amino acids. The CDR3 protein is CASSQRDILNYGYTF. In nucleotides, the CDR3 is TGTGCCAGCAGTCAACGGGACATCCTCAACTATGGCTACACCTTC.

This chain joins TRBV5-1 and TRBJ2-3; perhaps D is TRBD1 or TRBD2 (5 bases each). The CDR3 spans 15 residues. With 4 bases removed from V and 4 bases from J, the gap between germline ends came to 16 bases. CDR1 SGHRS and CDR2 YFSETQ come from the germline V gene. The CDR3 sequence: CASSLGTLMADTQYF. In DNA, the CDR3 is TGCGCCAGCAGCCTCGGGACCCTGATGGCAGATACGCAGTATTTT.

This clonotype showed up many times. The rearrangement links TRBV20-1 to TRBJ1-1; D possibly corresponds to TRBD1 (5 bases). CDR3 length equals 15 residues. Germline V gene sequence: CDR1 DFQATT, CDR2 SNEGSKA (reference sequence). Trimming took off 5 bases at V and 7 bases at J, with 23 bases between the two ends. The chain's CDR3 is CSAPSYLDSPGEAFF. The CDR3 bases are TGCAGTGCTCCTTCCTACTTAGACAGTCCGGGTGAAGCTTTCTTT.

The genes are TRBV5-1 and TRBJ2-7, with a weak D call TRBD2 (5 bases). Between the trimmed V and J ends, which lost 3 bases and 6 bases, there was a span of 19 bases. The CDR3 has 15 amino acids. Germline V gene data show CDR1 as SGHRS and CDR2 as YFSETQ. The CDR3 loop reads CASSYTGLLGSEQYF. As DNA, the CDR3 is TGCGCCAGCAGCTACACCGGACTCTTGGGCAGCGAGCAGTACTTC.

This clonotype was recorded many times. The V and J genes are TRBV20-1 and TRBJ1-1, with a tentative D call TRBD1 (5 bases). The CDR3 length is 13 residues. Germline-derived CDR1 and CDR2 are DFQATT and SNEGSKA (reference sequence). V lost 2 bases and J lost 1, with 8 bases in between. This chain's CDR3 is CSARRGWNTEAFF. CDR3 sequence (DNA): TGCAGTGCTAGAAGGGGATGGAACACTGAAGCTTTCTTT.

Comment on this clonotype: This may be a read error: a much more frequent sequence differs by one nucleotide. The genes are TRBV12-3 or TRBV12-4 and TRBJ2-3, with D possibly being TRBD1 (6 bases). CDR3 length equals 18 residues. CDR3 protein: CACSLFEGHWTIGDTQYF. CDR3 bases: TGTGCCTGCAGTTTATTCGAGGGACACTGGACAATTGGAGATACGCAGTATTTT.

The rearrangement joins TRBV7-3 to TRBJ2-2; D is perhaps TRBD1 (6 bases). Trimming took off 6 bases at V and 5 bases at J, with 16 bases between the two ends. Germline-derived CDR1 and CDR2 are SGHTA and FQGTGA. This CDR3 has 15 residues. CDR3 DNA: TGTGCCAGCAGTTTGGACAGAAGTGGGACCGGGGAGCTGTTTTTT. Translated, it gives CASSLDRSGTGELFF.

The J gene is TRBJ1-1, the V gene TRBV5-1, with a possible D match to TRBD1 (5 bases). Deletions cut 4 bases from V and 1 base from J, with 8 bases between. Germline V gene lookup returns CDR1 SGHRS and CDR2 YFSETQ. The CDR3 is made up of 13 amino acids. CDR3 sequence: CASSPGTNTEAFF. CDR3 nucleotides: TGCGCCAGCAGCCCCGGGACGAACACTGAAGCTTTCTTT. The full variable domain, completed using reference TRBV5-1 and TRBJ1-1, is KAGVTQTPRYLIKTRGQQVTLSCSPISGHRSVSWYQQTPGQGLQFLFEYFSETQRNKGNFPGRFSGRQFSNSRSEMNVSTLELGDSALYLCASSPGTNTEAFFGQGTRLTVV.

A few counts support this clonotype. The CDR3 protein is CSVTGGTEAFF. The CDR3 nucleotides are TGCAGCGTCACAGGGGGGACTGAAGCTTTCTTT. The V call is TRBV29-1, the J call TRBJ1-1, with 8 bases matching TRBD1. The ends lost 6 bases at V and 5 bases at J; junction bases unmatched: 2. The CDR3 loop spans 11 amino acids. Germline-derived CDR1 and CDR2 are SQVTM and ANQGSEA. The full variable domain, with the rest looked up from reference TRBV29-1 and TRBJ1-1, is SAVISQKPSRDICQRGTSLTIQCQVDSQVTMMFWYRQQPGQSLTLIATANQGSEATYESGFVIDKFPISRPNLTFSTLTVSNMSPEDSSIYLCSVTGGTEAFFGQGTRLTVV.

This clonotype was counted ten times or more. This sequence joins TRBV20-1 and TRBJ2-1; D gene ambiguous. The V gene lost 5 bases and the J gene lost 4 bases, with 12 bases spanning the gap. CDR1 and CDR2 from the germline V gene are DFQATT and SNEGSKA (reference sequence). This CDR3 is 13 amino acids long. The CDR3 DNA follows: TGCAGTGCTGGGCTTTCCCTTTACAATGAGCAGTTCTTC. This sequence encodes CSAGLSLYNEQFF.